This T cell receptor (beta chain) was recorded in a study of blood T cell repertoires in COVID-19. Across the whole study: Whether acute or convalescent, the COVID-19 samples came from the United States, Italy and Spain. PBMCs, B-cell-depleted T cells, or T cells were the source of the cDNA or gDNA that made up the material.

Methods used by the authors: From reference gene primer amplification, estimates of nucleated cell counts were derived. Data came from immunoSEQ multiplex PCR; TCRdb stores just in-frame clones and leaves some out. That table is the source of V, J and clone size, and D and trimming were worked out from the DNA. The sample carries 150,000 or so clones, approximately 90% recorded once. The sequencing input was peripheral blood. This sequence was found in a woman aged 40 to 50 with acute or convalescent COVID-19.

CDR3 bases: TGTGCCAGCAGCTTAACAGGAGGAAGAGAGACCCAGTACTTC. Its protein product is CASSLTGGRETQYF. V and J are TRBV7-3 and TRBJ2-5; D is possibly TRBD2 (5 bases). The V gene's germline CDR1 is SGHTA and CDR2 FQGTGA. V lost 0 bases, J lost 4 bases, and 9 bases lay in between. The CDR3 consists of 14 residues.